The 12 T cell receptor beta chains presented below share a single source sample, sequenced in a study of OX40 agonist ivuxolimab in advanced cancers. Sequencing was performed with immunoSEQ multiplex PCR; in TCRdb, only in-frame clones are kept and a portion is missing. This sample has tens of thousands of clones; 85% to 95% occur once, and the top ten carry 8% to 13%. The sequenced sample was CD4+ or CD8+ T cells sorted from blood, obtained in a trial of the OX40 agonist ivuxolimab. These TCRs come from an adult with an advanced solid tumor such as melanoma, head and neck, liver or kidney cancer.

This chain connects TRBV4-2 to TRBJ2-7, with D possibly being TRBD2 (5 bases). V was clipped by 1 base and J by 7 bases, with 11 bases between them. The CDR3 is made up of 13 amino acids. The germline gives CDR1 LGHNA, CDR2 YNFKEQ. The CDR3 sequence: CASSQGLGVEQYF. The CDR3 nucleotides are TGTGCCAGCAGCCAAGGACTGGGAGTAGAGCAGTACTTC.

The chain recombines TRBV7-8 with TRBJ2-7; the D gene is possibly TRBD1 (6 bases). V gave up 5 bases and J gave up 0 bases, with 17 bases separating them. CDR1 SGHVS and CDR2 FQNEAQ come from the germline V gene. The CDR3 spans 16 residues. The CDR3 DNA is TGTGCCAGCAGCAACCCCCTCGACAGGCCCTCCTACGAGCAGTACTTC. This gives the protein CASSNPLDRPSYEQYF.

This chain links TRBV21-1 with TRBJ1-5. TRBV21-1 is reported as a pseudogene. This CDR3 has 16 residues. CDR3 protein: CASSKASGKWNQPQHF. In DNA, the CDR3 is TGTGCCAGCAGCAAAGCGTCGGGGAAATGGAATCAGCCCCAGCATTTT.

J is TRBJ2-5 and V is TRBV14; 7 positions agree with TRBD2. The CDR3 covers 17 residues. Trimming took 0 bases from V and 2 from J; bases not matched to a gene: 9. The germline V gene encodes CDR1 SGHDN and CDR2 FVKESK. The CDR3 DNA sequence: TGTGCCAGCAGCCAAGAAGATCGGGCTAGCGGACAAGAGACCCAGTACTTC. The encoded protein is CASSQEDRASGQETQYF.

V gene TRBV7-9 combines with J gene TRBJ1-2, with D possibly being TRBD1 (6 bases). The CDR3 loop spans 12 amino acids. Trimming shortened V by 3 bases and J by 7 bases, and 9 bases separated the two germline ends. Germline V lookup: CDR1 SEHNR, CDR2 FQNEAQ (reference sequence). The CDR3 region has the DNA TGTGCCAGCAGCTTCAGGGGTCGTGGCTACACCTTC. Translating gives CASSFRGRGYTF.

This clone was picked up one time. The genes are TRBV4-2 and TRBJ2-1; D is possibly TRBD2 (6 bases). There are 16 residues in the CDR3. With 0 bases removed from V and 8 bases from J, the gap between germline ends came to 17 bases. Germline CDR1 is LGHNA and CDR2 is YNFKEQ. DNA for the CDR3: TGTGCCAGCAGCCAAGAGCTGGCTAGCGTTAGACATGAGCAGTTCTTC. It specifies CASSQELASVRHEQFF.

The rearrangement links TRBV14 to TRBJ1-3, with unresolved D. Trimming left V 1 base short and J 1 base short, with 14 bases between. Germline V CDR1 and CDR2: SGHDN, FVKESK. This CDR3 has 17 amino acids. Here the CDR3 reads CASSQGFLLGSGNTIYF. The CDR3 DNA reads as TGTGCCAGCAGCCAAGGCTTTTTGTTGGGGTCTGGAAACACCATATATTTT.

V is TRBV29-1 and J is TRBJ2-2; 7 bases match TRBD1. The V gene end was trimmed by 4 bases and the J gene end by 2 bases; junction bases not matched to a gene: 7. This CDR3 spans 15 amino acids. Germline values: CDR1 SQVTM, CDR2 ANQGSEA. DNA for the CDR3: TGCAGCGTTGGGGGTGACAGGGCCAACACCGGGGAGCTGTTTTTT. Protein: CSVGGDRANTGELFF.

The chain carries TRBV2 and TRBJ1-1, with D hard to call. The ends were cut back, 4 bases at V and 6 bases at J, with 18 bases in the middle. Germline V lookup: CDR1 SNHLY, CDR2 FYNNEI. CDR3 size: 15 residues. Here the CDR3 reads CASSARSHTWAEAFF. In DNA form, the CDR3 reads TGTGCCAGCAGTGCCCGTAGCCATACGTGGGCTGAAGCTTTCTTT. Combining the CDR3 with reference TRBV2 and TRBJ1-1 gives the whole variable domain EPEVTQTPSHQVTQMGQEVILRCVPISNHLYFYWYRQILGQKVEFLVSFYNNEISEKSEIFDDQFSVERPDGSNFTLKIRSTKLEDSAMYFCASSARSHTWAEAFFGQGTRLTVV.

This chain links TRBV30 with TRBJ1-5; TRBD1 matches 9 bases. Losses at the gene ends were 4 bases for V and 3 bases for J; bases not matched to a gene: 4. CDR1 is GTSNPN, CDR2 SVGIG, per germline (reference sequence). This CDR3 spans 14 amino acids. The CDR3 here is CAWNPQGANQPQHF. The CDR3 nucleotides are TGTGCCTGGAATCCACAGGGGGCCAATCAGCCCCAGCATTTT.

The gene calls are TRBV7-9 and TRBJ2-5; D unclear. The end of the DNA is better explained by TRBJ2-7, so the J call may be wrong. The CDR3 is made up of 13 amino acids. CDR1 SEHNR and CDR2 FQNEAQ come from the germline V gene (reference sequence). This chain's CDR3 is CASRSGSSYEQYF. CDR3 nucleotides: TGTGCCAGCCGGTCAGGTAGCTCCTACGAGCAGTACTTC.

The rearrangement links TRBV29-1 to TRBJ1-2; the D is unclear. The germline CDR1 and CDR2 sequences are SQVTM and ANQGSEA. The CDR3 spans 12 residues. Trimming cost V 3 bases and J 5 bases, with 10 bases left between them. CDR3 in amino acids: CSVDRGTYGYTF. The DNA for the CDR3 is TGCAGCGTTGATAGAGGCACTTATGGCTACACCTTC.